This T cell receptor beta chain was documented in a study of T cell responses to AZD1222 COVID-19 vaccine. As for the study in general: Doses given second, at about 4 or about 12 weeks, were pooled.

Data came from immunoSEQ multiplex PCR; TCRdb stores just in-frame clones and leaves some out. The sample includes 140,000 or so clones, around 91% of them seen just once. Turning to this clone: Its antigen is currently unknown.

Germline loops: CDR1 KGHDR, CDR2 SFDVKD. The CDR3 has 13 amino acids. Trimming shortened V by 12 bases and J by 2 bases, and 12 bases separated the two germline ends. The study's findings and limits: White British people made up most donors, females outnumbered males, and clonal diversity was possibly underestimated.

The starting material was peripheral blood, obtained on day 0 of AZD1222 vaccination. The sequence was obtained from an adult in good health. The rearrangement uses TRBV24-1 and TRBJ2-2; the D gene could be TRBD1 or TRBD2 (5 bases each). CDR3 DNA sequence: TGTGCCTCCGGGACGGCCAACACCGGGGAGCTGTTTTTT. It specifies CASGTANTGELFF.